The 5 T cell receptor beta chains below come from one sample, sequenced in a study of T-cell memory formation after mild COVID-19 (dated by TCRdb to the early 2020s). Preparation of the library involved 5' RACE. For sequencing, an Illumina NovaSeq 6000 was employed. TCRdb reprocessing: public reads trimmed at Q25 with fastp, clones called with MiXCR, in-frame beta chains kept. Each entry is one CDR3 protein sequence, shown with its most common DNA and genes. The sample profile shows fewer than 50,000 distinct CDR3 sequences; 9.5% to 15% of them were found once. The ten largest clonotypes hold about 24% of the sample. The specimen was PBMCs or a T cell subset sorted from them (not recorded which). The source of these receptors is a man aged 18 to 29 who had mild COVID-19 (a few samples of this study predate the infection). The sample titles of this study are shuffled in the database, so cell type and time point are left out; the donor was told from shared clones.

This clonotype showed up many times. The DNA for the CDR3 is TGCAGTGCTAGCGAACCCGACAGGGGCGCAGATACGCAGTATTTT. Translated, it gives CSASEPDRGADTQYF. J is TRBJ2-3 and V is TRBV20-1; TRBD1 matches at 8 bases. CDR3 length: 15 residues. Germline assignment: CDR1 DFQATT and CDR2 SNEGSKA (reference sequence). The J segment lost 4 bases and the V segment lost 3 bases, leaving 9 bases of the junction unmatched.

DNA for the CDR3: TGTGCCAGCAGCCGGGACAGGGAAGGCGAGCAGTACTTC. The encoded protein is CASSRDREGEQYF. The V and J genes are TRBV5-4 and TRBJ2-7, with 9 bases that match TRBD1. CDR1 and CDR2 (germline): SGHNT, YYREEE (reference sequence). This CDR3 spans 13 amino acids. The junction had 5 bases not matched to a gene; V was cut back by 4 bases and J by 6 bases.

This clonotype occurred a few times. V and J are TRBV7-8 and TRBJ1-5; no clear D. V was pared by 8 bases and J by 5 bases, with 22 bases between. Looked up from germline, CDR1 is SGHVS and CDR2 is FQNEAQ. The CDR3 totals 16 residues. The CDR3 region has the DNA TGTGCCAGCGGGTTGGGAAATGGGCTCATAGATCAGCCCCAGCATTTT. Protein sequence: CASGLGNGLIDQPQHF.

This clonotype was detected many times. The chain combines TRBV4-1 with TRBJ2-5, with D perhaps matching TRBD2 (6 bases). Trimming left V 2 bases short and J 4 bases short, with 8 bases between. Germline assignment: CDR1 MGHRA and CDR2 YSYEKL. This CDR3 comprises 13 residues. The CDR3 DNA sequence: TGCGCCAGCAGCCAATGGAGGGGAGAGACCCAGTACTTC. Amino acids: CASSQWRGETQYF.

This clonotype was seen ten or more times. This chain links TRBV7-2 with TRBJ1-4; TRBD1 matches at 7 bases. The V gene end was trimmed by 1 base and the J gene end by 6 bases; junction bases not matched to a gene: 2. This CDR3 contains 14 residues. Germline CDR1 and CDR2: SGHTA and FQGNSA. The CDR3 loop is CASSLDGTDEKLFF. The CDR3 DNA reads TGTGCCAGCAGCTTAGACGGGACAGATGAAAAACTGTTTTTT. Looking up the rest from reference TRBV7-2 and TRBJ1-4 gives the full variable domain: GAGVSQSPSNKVTEKGKDVELRCDPISGHTALYWYRQSLGQGLEFLIYFQGNSAPDKSGLPSDRFSAERTGGSVSTLTIQRTQQEDSAVYLCASSLDGTDEKLFFGSGTQLSVL.